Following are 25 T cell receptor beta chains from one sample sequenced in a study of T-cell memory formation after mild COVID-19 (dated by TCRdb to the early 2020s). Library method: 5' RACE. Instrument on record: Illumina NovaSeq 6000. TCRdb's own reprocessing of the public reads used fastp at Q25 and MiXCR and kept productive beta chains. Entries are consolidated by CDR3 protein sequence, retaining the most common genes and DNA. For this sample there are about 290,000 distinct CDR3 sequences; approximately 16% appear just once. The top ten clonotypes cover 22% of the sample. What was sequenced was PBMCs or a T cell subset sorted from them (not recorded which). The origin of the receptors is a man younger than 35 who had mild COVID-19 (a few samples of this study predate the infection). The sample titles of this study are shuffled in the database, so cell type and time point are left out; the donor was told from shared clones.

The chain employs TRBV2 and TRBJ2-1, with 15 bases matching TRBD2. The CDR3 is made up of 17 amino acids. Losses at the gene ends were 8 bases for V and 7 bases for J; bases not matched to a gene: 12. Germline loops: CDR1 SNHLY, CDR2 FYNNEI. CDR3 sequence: CASPSPGLAGGSNEQFF. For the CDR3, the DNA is TGTGCCAGCCCCTCACCGGGACTAGCGGGGGGAAGTAATGAGCAGTTCTTC.

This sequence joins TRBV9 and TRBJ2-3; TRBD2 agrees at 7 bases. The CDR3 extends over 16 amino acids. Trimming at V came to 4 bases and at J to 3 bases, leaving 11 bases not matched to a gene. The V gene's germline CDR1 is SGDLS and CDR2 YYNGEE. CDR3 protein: CASSIRSGSGTDTQYF. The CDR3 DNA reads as TGTGCCAGCAGCATCCGTAGCGGGTCTGGGACAGATACGCAGTATTTT.

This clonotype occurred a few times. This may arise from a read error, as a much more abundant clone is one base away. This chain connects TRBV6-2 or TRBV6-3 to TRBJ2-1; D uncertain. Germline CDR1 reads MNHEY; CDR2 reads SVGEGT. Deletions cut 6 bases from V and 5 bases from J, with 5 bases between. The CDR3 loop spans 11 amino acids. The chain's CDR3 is CASSPNNEQFF. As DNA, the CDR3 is TGTGCCAGCAGCCCTAACAATGAGCAGTTCTTC.

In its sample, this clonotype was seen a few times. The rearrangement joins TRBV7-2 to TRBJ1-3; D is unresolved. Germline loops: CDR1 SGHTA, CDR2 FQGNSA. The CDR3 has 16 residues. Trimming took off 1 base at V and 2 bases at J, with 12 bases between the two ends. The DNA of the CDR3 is TGTGCCAGCAGCTTAGTGGGCTATGCGGCTGGAAACACCATATATTTT. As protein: CASSLVGYAAGNTIYF.

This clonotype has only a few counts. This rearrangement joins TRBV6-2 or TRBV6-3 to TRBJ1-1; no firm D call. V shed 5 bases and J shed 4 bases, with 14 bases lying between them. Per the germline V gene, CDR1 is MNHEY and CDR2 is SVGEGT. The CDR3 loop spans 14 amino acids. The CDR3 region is CASSKGGQSTEAFF. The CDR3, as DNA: TGTGCCAGCAGTAAGGGCGGGCAGTCCACTGAAGCTTTCTTT.

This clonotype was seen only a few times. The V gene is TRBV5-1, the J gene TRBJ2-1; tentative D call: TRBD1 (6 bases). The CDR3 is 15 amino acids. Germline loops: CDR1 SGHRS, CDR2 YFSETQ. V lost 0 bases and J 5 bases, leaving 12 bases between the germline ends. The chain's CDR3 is CASSLEYPGDNEQFF. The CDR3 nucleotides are TGCGCCAGCAGCTTGGAGTATCCAGGGGACAATGAGCAGTTCTTC.

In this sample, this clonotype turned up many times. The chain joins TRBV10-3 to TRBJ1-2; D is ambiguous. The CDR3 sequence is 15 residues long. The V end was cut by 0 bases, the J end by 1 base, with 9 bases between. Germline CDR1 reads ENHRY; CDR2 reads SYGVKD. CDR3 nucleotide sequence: TGTGCCATCAGTGAGTCGAAAGGGCTTAACTATGGCTACACCTTC. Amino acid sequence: CAISESKGLNYGYTF.

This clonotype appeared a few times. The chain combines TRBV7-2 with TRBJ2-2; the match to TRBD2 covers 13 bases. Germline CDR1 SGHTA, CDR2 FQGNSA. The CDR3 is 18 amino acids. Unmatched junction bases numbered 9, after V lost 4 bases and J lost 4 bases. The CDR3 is CASSSPGLAGAFTGELFF. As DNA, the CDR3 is TGTGCCAGCAGCTCCCCCGGACTAGCGGGGGCCTTCACCGGGGAGCTGTTTTTT.

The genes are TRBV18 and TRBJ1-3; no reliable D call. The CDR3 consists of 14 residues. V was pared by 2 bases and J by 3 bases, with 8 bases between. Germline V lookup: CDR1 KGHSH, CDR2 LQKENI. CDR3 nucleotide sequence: TGTGCCAGCTCACCAGGCGGGCATGGAAACACCATATATTTT. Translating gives CASSPGGHGNTIYF.

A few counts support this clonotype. DNA for the CDR3: TGTGCCAGCAGTGAACTAGCGGGGGGTCATAGCTCCTACAATGAGCAGTTCTTC. It codes for CASSELAGGHSSYNEQFF. The V gene is TRBV6-1, the J gene TRBJ2-1; 11 bases align to TRBD2. V lost 2 bases to trimming and J lost 0 bases; unmatched junction nucleotides: 6. The CDR3 consists of 18 residues. Germline assignment: CDR1 MNHNS and CDR2 SASEGT.

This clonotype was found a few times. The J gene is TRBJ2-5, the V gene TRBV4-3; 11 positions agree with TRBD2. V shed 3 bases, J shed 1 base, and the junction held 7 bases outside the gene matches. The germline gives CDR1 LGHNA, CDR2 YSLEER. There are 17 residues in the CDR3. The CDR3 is CASSHIPGTSGQETQYF. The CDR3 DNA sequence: TGCGCCAGCAGCCATATCCCCGGGACTAGCGGCCAAGAGACCCAGTACTTC.

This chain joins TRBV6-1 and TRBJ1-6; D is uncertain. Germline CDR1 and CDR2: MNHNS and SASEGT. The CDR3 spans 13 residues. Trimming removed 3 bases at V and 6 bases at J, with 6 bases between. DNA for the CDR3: TGTGCCAGCAGTGAGGCAGGTAATTCACCCCTCCACTTT. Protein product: CASSEAGNSPLHF.

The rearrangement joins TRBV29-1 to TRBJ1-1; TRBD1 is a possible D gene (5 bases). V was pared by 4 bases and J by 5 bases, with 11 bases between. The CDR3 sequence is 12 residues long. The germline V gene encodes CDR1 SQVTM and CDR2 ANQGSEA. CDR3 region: CSVARRGTEAFF. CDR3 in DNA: TGCAGCGTTGCCAGGAGGGGTACTGAAGCTTTCTTT.

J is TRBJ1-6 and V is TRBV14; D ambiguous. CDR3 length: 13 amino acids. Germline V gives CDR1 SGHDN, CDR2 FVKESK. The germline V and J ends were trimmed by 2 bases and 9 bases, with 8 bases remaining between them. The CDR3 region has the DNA TGTGCCAGCAGCCAATTAAGTCTTTCACCCCTCCACTTT. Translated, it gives CASSQLSLSPLHF.

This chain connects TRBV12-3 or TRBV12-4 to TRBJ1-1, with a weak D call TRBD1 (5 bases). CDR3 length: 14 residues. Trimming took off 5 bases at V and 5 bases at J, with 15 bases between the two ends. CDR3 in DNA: TGTGCCAGCAGTCCACGCGGGGACGGTACTGAAGCTTTCTTT. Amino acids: CASSPRGDGTEAFF.

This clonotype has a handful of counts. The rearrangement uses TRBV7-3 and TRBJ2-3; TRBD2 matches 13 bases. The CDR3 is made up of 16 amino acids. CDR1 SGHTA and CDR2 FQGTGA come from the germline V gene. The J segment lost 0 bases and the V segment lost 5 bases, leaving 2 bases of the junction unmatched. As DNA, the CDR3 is TGTGCCAGCAGCCGGACTAGCGGGGGAAGCACAGATACGCAGTATTTT. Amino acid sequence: CASSRTSGGSTDTQYF.

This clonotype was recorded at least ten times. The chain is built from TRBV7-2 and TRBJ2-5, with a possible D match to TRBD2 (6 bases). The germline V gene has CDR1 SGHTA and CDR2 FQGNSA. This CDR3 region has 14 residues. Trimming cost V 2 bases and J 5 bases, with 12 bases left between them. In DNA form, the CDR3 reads TGTGCCAGCAGCTTAATGGTGGCGGGGGAGACCCAGTACTTC. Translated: CASSLMVAGETQYF.

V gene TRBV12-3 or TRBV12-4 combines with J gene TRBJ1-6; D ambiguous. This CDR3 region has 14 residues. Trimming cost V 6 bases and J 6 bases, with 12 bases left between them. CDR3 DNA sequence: TGTGCCAGCAGGGAACATCGGTCTAATTCACCCCTCCACTTT. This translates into CASREHRSNSPLHF.

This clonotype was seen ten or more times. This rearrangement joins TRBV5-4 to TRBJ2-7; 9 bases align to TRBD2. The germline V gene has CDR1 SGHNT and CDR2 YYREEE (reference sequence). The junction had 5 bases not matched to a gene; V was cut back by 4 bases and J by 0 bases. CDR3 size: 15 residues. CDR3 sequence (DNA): TGTGCCAGCAGCGCAGCGGGGGGTCTCTCCTACGAGCAGTACTTC. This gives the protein CASSAAGGLSYEQYF.

This chain's CDR3 is CASSLMAPDEQFF. CDR3 bases: TGTGCCAGCAGTTTAATGGCACCAGATGAGCAGTTCTTC. V gene TRBV27 combines with J gene TRBJ2-1; D unclear. Germline-derived CDR1 and CDR2 are MNHEY and SMNVEV (reference sequence). Trimming removed 2 bases at V and 8 bases at J, with 10 bases between. This CDR3 has 13 amino acids.

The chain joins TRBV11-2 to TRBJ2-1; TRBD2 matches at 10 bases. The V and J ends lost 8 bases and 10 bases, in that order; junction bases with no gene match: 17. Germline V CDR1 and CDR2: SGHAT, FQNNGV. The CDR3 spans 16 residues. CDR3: CASGESGGARGHEQFF. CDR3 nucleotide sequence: TGTGCCAGCGGCGAGAGCGGGGGGGCCCGCGGTCACGAGCAGTTCTTC.

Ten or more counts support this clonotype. The CDR3 reads CASSLVGTSGGTDTQYF. In DNA, the CDR3 is TGTGCCAGCAGCTTAGTCGGAACTAGCGGGGGCACAGATACGCAGTATTTT. The rearrangement joins TRBV7-9 to TRBJ2-3, with 10 bases that match TRBD2. The trim removed 1 base at V and 1 base at J, leaving 5 bases unmatched. The germline V gene encodes CDR1 SEHNR and CDR2 FQNEAQ (reference sequence). The CDR3 extends over 17 amino acids.

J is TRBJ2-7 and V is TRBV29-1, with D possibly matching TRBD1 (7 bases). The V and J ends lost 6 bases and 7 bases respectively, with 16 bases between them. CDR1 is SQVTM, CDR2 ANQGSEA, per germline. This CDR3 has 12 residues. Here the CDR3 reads CSVIDRAGEQYF. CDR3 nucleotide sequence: TGCAGCGTCATAGACAGGGCGGGAGAGCAGTACTTC.

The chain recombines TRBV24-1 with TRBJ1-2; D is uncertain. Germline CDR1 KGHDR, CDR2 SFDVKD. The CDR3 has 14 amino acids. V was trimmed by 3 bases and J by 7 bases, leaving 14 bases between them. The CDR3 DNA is TGTGCCACCAGTGATCCTCCCGCGTCCCGTGGCTACACCTTC. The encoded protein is CATSDPPASRGYTF.

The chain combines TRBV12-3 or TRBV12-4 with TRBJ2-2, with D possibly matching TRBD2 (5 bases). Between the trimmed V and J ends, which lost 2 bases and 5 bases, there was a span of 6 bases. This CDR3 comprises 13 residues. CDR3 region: CASSLTRTGELFF. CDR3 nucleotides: TGTGCCAGCAGTTTAACTAGAACCGGGGAGCTGTTTTTT.